This is a list of T cell receptor beta chains from one sample in a study of blood T cell repertoires in COVID-19. TCRdb keeps only in-frame clones here, not all; method: immunoSEQ multiplex PCR. The repertoire has about 49,000 clones, approximately 86% of them found once; the top ten carry 11% to 15%. Sequences were obtained from peripheral blood. These receptors all come from a human donor in a cohort sampled during active COVID-19. Both conserved end residues are part of each CDR3. A D gene is named only where the DNA matches it firmly. Rows give clone size only sometimes, using once, few, many, or a class for an expanded clone.

CDR3 protein	CDR3 DNA	V gene	J gene	clone size	D gene	CDR3 length
CASSLVQGYGYTF	TGTGCCAGCAGTTTAGTTCAGGGCTATGGCTACACCTTC	TRBV12-3/TRBV12-4	TRBJ1-2	.	.	13
CASSWGGTDTQYF	TGTGCCAGTAGCTGGGGGGGCACAGATACGCAGTATTTT	TRBV19	TRBJ2-3	.	.	13
CASSLSPKQGNEQFF	TGTGCCAGCAGTTTATCGCCAAAGCAGGGCAATGAGCAGTTCTTC	TRBV27	TRBJ2-1	.	.	15
CASSLDGQGSINEQFF	TGTGCCAGCAGCCTAGACGGACAGGGGTCTATCAATGAGCAGTTCTTC	TRBV7-2	TRBJ2-1	.	TRBD1	16
CASSRGVDRNEKLFF	TGTGCCAGCAGCAGGGGAGTAGACAGGAATGAAAAACTGTTTTTT	TRBV5-6	TRBJ1-4	.	.	15
CASSLRSKGAYEQYF	TGTGCCAGCAGCTTGCGGTCAAAGGGGGCCTACGAGCAGTACTTC	TRBV7-3	TRBJ2-7	.	.	15
CASSLYGRGTNTEAFF	TGTGCCAGCAGCTTATATGGCAGGGGGACGAACACTGAAGCTTTCTTT	TRBV11-2	TRBJ1-1	.	TRBD1	16
CASSLGSGTLNEKLFF	TGTGCCAGCAGCTTAGGTTCCGGGACACTCAATGAAAAACTGTTTTTT	TRBV11-2	TRBJ1-4	.	.	16
CASSFVQVQRETQYF	TGTGCCAGCAGCTTCGTCCAGGTTCAACGGGAGACCCAGTACTTC	TRBV7-6	TRBJ2-5	.	.	15
CASSPLTGKGNGYTF	TGTGCCAGTAGTCCACTGACAGGGAAAGGGAATGGCTACACCTTC	TRBV19	TRBJ1-2	.	TRBD1	15
CASSRGQSFNEQFF	TGTGCCAGTTCCCGAGGGCAGTCATTCAATGAGCAGTTCTTC	TRBV19	TRBJ2-1	once	.	14
CASRLSRGGHEQFF	TGTGCCAGCCGTTTGTCGCGGGGGGGCCATGAGCAGTTCTTC	TRBV27	TRBJ2-1	.	TRBD2	14
CASNTRDRADYGYTF	TGTGCCAGCAACACTAGGGACAGGGCGGACTATGGCTACACCTTC	TRBV28	TRBJ1-2	.	TRBD1	15
CASFPGIAFF	TGTGCCAGCTTTCCGGGGATTGCTTTCTTT	TRBV7-8	TRBJ1-1	.	.	10
CASSLPAGEAYEQYF	TGTGCCAGCAGTTTACCCGCAGGGGAAGCCTACGAGCAGTACTTC	TRBV28	TRBJ2-7	.	.	15
CASSDSYEQYF	TGTGCCAGTAGTGACAGCTACGAGCAGTACTTC	TRBV19	TRBJ2-7	once	.	11
CASSRGQGFGYTF	TGTGCCAGCAGCCGTGGACAGGGGTTTGGCTACACCTTC	TRBV11-2	TRBJ1-2	.	TRBD1	13
CATSATGTGDTEAFF	TGTGCCACCAGCGCTACCGGGACAGGGGACACTGAAGCTTTCTTT	TRBV15	TRBJ1-1	.	TRBD1	15
CASSRQGTEAFF	TGTGCCAGCAGCCGTCAGGGTACTGAAGCTTTCTTT	TRBV11-2	TRBJ1-1	few	.	12
CASSFGRDTSPLHF	TGTGCCAGCAGTTTCGGCAGGGATACGTCACCCCTCCACTTT	TRBV27	TRBJ1-6	.	.	14
CASSLALAGVAFF	TGTGCCAGCAGCTTAGCGTTAGCAGGGGTGGCTTTCTTT	TRBV7-9	TRBJ1-1	once	.	13
CASSARLAGYTDTQYF	TGTGCCAGCAGCGCCCGACTAGCGGGGTACACAGATACGCAGTATTTT	TRBV9	TRBJ2-3	.	TRBD2	16
CASSQAQGAYNEQFF	TGTGCCAGCAGCCAAGCACAGGGGGCCTACAATGAGCAGTTCTTC	TRBV3-1/TRBV3-2	TRBJ2-1	few	TRBD1	15
CASSSQGLRVTGELFF	TGTGCCAGCAGTTCGCAAGGTCTACGGGTCACCGGGGAGCTGTTTTTT	TRBV2	TRBJ2-2	.	.	16
CASSVGTSGGASDTQYF	TGTGCCAGCAGCGTAGGGACTAGCGGGGGGGCGTCAGATACGCAGTATTTT	TRBV9	TRBJ2-3	.	TRBD2	17
CASSPRPRPNTEAFF	TGTGCCAGCTCACCAAGACCCAGGCCGAACACTGAAGCTTTCTTT	TRBV18	TRBJ1-1	.	.	15
CASSPGDPGISYGYTF	TGTGCCAGCAGCCCCGGTGACCCAGGAATTTCTTATGGCTACACCTTC	TRBV7-6	TRBJ1-2	.	.	16
CASSLASRPGQSYGYTF	TGTGCCAGCAGCTTAGCCTCGAGACCGGGACAGTCGTATGGCTACACCTTC	TRBV7-9	TRBJ1-2	.	TRBD1	17
CASSLDRAGYTF	TGTGCCAGCAGCTTAGACAGGGCGGGCTACACCTTC	TRBV7-9	TRBJ1-2	few	.	12
CASSLSSLVWEKLFF	TGTGCCAGCAGCTTATCGTCCTTAGTGTGGGAAAAACTGTTTTTT	TRBV7-2	TRBJ1-4	.	.	15
CASSQGVGQAAYGYTF	TGTGCCAGCAGCCAAGGTGTGGGACAGGCGGCTTATGGCTACACCTTC	TRBV3-1/TRBV3-2	TRBJ1-2	.	TRBD1	16
CASSQDVSESEGPQHF	TGCGCCAGCAGCCAAGATGTATCCGAATCGGAGGGGCCCCAGCATTTT	TRBV4-3	TRBJ1-5	.	.	16
CASTSDRGISYEQYF	TGTGCCAGCACCTCGGACAGGGGAATTTCCTACGAGCAGTACTTC	TRBV7-9	TRBJ2-7	.	TRBD1	15
CASSYTWDFEVSPLHF	TGCGCCAGCAGCTACACATGGGACTTTGAGGTTTCACCCCTCCACTTT	TRBV5-1	TRBJ1-6	.	.	16
CASSLWTDTGELFF	TGTGCCAGCAGTTTATGGACAGACACCGGGGAGCTGTTTTTT	TRBV28	TRBJ2-2	.	.	14
CASRSLAANEKLFF	TGTGCCAGCAGATCCTTGGCGGCTAATGAAAAACTGTTTTTT	TRBV28	TRBJ1-4	.	.	14
CSVDNIRGRQETQYF	TGCAGCGTGGATAATATTCGGGGGAGACAAGAGACCCAGTACTTC	TRBV29-1	TRBJ2-5	.	.	15
CASRDHRGSGNTIYF	TGTGCCAGCAGAGACCACAGGGGCTCTGGAAACACCATATATTTT	TRBV2	TRBJ1-3	few	TRBD1	15
CASSLGTSGGVGETQYF	TGTGCCAGCAGCCTTGGGACTAGCGGGGGCGTTGGTGAGACCCAGTACTTC	TRBV3-1/TRBV3-2	TRBJ2-5	.	TRBD2	17
CASSLFPPIGGRTDTQYF	TGTGCCAGCAGTTTATTCCCCCCCATAGGCGGGCGGACAGATACGCAGTATTTT	TRBV27	TRBJ2-3	once	.	18
CSIGGDTQYF	TGCAGTATAGGCGGAGATACGCAGTATTTT	TRBV20-1	TRBJ2-3	.	.	10
CASSQRDTDTQYF	TGTGCCAGTAGTCAGCGGGACACAGATACGCAGTATTTT	TRBV19	TRBJ2-3	.	TRBD2	13
CASRGGGWNNEQFF	TGTGCCAGCAGAGGGGGGGGGTGGAATAATGAGCAGTTCTTC	TRBV6-5	TRBJ2-1	.	.	14
CASSVGIFGEQYF	TGTGCCAGCAGTGTAGGTATATTCGGCGAGCAGTACTTC	TRBV9	TRBJ2-7	.	.	13
CASSARNTGELFF	TGTGCCAGCAGCGCGAGGAACACCGGGGAGCTGTTTTTT	TRBV7-3	TRBJ2-2	.	.	13